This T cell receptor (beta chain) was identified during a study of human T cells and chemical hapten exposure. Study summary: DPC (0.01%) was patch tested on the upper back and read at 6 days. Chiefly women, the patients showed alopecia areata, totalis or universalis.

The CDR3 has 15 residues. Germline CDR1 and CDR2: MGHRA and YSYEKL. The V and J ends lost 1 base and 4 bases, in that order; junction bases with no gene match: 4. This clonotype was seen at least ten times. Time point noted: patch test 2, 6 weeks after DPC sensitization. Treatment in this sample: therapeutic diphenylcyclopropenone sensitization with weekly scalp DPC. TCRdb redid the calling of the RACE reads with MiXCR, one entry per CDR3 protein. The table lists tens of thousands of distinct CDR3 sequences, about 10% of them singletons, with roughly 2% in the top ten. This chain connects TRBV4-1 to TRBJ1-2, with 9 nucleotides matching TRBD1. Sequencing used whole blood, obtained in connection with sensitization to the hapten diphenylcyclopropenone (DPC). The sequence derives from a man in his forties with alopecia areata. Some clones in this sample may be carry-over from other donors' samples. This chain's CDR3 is CASSQATGGFYGYTF. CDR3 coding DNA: TGCGCCAGCAGCCAAGCGACAGGGGGATTCTATGGCTACACCTTC.